The 18 T cell receptor beta chains given below trace back to one sample, sequenced in a study of CXCR3-negative and CXCR3-positive naive CD8 T cells. Libraries of TRB cDNA were made by 5' RACE and carried UMIs. TCRdb re-called the 5' RACE reads; one entry per CDR3 protein, DNA not given. This sample's clone table lists 45,000 to 60,000 distinct CDR3 sequences. Specimen: memory CD8+ T cells from blood. Receptors were obtained from a human donor in good health. Some clones in this sample may be carry-over from other donors' samples.

The chain recombines TRBV29-1 with TRBJ1-1; TCRdb names TRBD1, which stays unverified in the absence of DNA. The CDR3 runs to 12 residues. The germline CDR1 and CDR2 sequences are SQVTM and ANQGSEA. The CDR3 region is CSVEGDIHEAFF.

This chain links TRBV14 with TRBJ2-1. The V gene's germline CDR1 is SGHDN and CDR2 FVKESK. The CDR3 covers 16 residues. The CDR3 sequence: CASSQEGTGFWDEQFF.

The gene calls are TRBV5-1 and TRBJ2-1; TCRdb's D call, TRBD2, is unchecked because there is no DNA. This CDR3 has 14 amino acids. Germline values: CDR1 SGHRS, CDR2 YFSETQ. The CDR3 is CASSFYGGVNEQFF.

V gene TRBV12-3 or TRBV12-4 combines with J gene TRBJ2-1; TCRdb outputs TRBD2, but without DNA this stays unchecked. CDR3 length: 15 amino acids. The CDR3 spells CASSGGLARVGEQFF.

This chain joins TRBV28 and TRBJ2-6; as DNA is missing, the TRBD1 call by TCRdb cannot be tested. This CDR3 comprises 15 residues. In germline, CDR1 is MDHEN, CDR2 SYDVKM. The CDR3 region is CASRLGQGGANVLTF.

This chain links TRBV7-2 with TRBJ2-1; the D call from TCRdb, TRBD2, cannot be confirmed without DNA. CDR1 is SGHTA and CDR2 is FQGNSA in the germline V gene. This CDR3 contains 16 residues. The CDR3 reads CASRDRWSGPYNEQFF.

By frequency, this clonotype registers medium-sized. This rearrangement joins TRBV27 to TRBJ2-3; the TRBD2 assignment by TCRdb is unverifiable without DNA. The germline CDR1 and CDR2 sequences are MNHEY and SMNVEV (reference sequence). The CDR3 is made up of 17 amino acids. CDR3: CASSFELAGEGTDTQYF.

The gene calls are TRBV6-4 and TRBJ2-1; as DNA is missing, the TRBD1 call by TCRdb cannot be tested. The CDR3 spans 15 residues. The V gene's germline CDR1 is MRHNA and CDR2 SNTAGT. Here the CDR3 reads CASSDAGQGASEQFF.

The chain employs TRBV6-5 and TRBJ2-5. The CDR3 is made up of 14 amino acids. The germline V gene encodes CDR1 MNHEY and CDR2 SVGAGI. The CDR3 sequence is CASSYYRGQETQYF.

The chain uses TRBV25-1 and TRBJ2-7; TCRdb designates TRBD1, a call that cannot be tested without DNA. CDR1 and CDR2 (germline): MGHDK, SYGVNS. This CDR3 contains 18 residues. This CDR3 reads CASSGVFGVGTGDYEQYF.

The CDR3 protein is CASSSEGTLSNEQFF. The V and J genes are TRBV7-3 and TRBJ2-1; no DNA is available, so the TRBD2 call from TCRdb remains unchecked. This CDR3 comprises 15 residues. Germline values: CDR1 SGHTA, CDR2 FQGTGA.

The chain is built from TRBV9 and TRBJ2-3; the D gene TCRdb calls, TRBD2, cannot be checked with no DNA. CDR1 SGDLS and CDR2 YYNGEE come from the germline V gene. The length of the CDR3 is 15 residues. The CDR3: CASSVAAGGTDTQYF.

The rearrangement links TRBV7-9 to TRBJ1-1; TCRdb returns TRBD1, unconfirmable since there is no DNA. The CDR3 extends over 13 amino acids. CDR1 is SEHNR and CDR2 is FQNEAQ in the germline V gene (reference sequence). CDR3 in amino acids: CASSPPGGTEAFF.

The chain employs TRBV6-1 and TRBJ1-5; the D gene TCRdb calls, TRBD1, cannot be checked with no DNA. The CDR3 has 16 residues. Germline V gene data show CDR1 as MNHNS and CDR2 as SASEGT. The CDR3 region is CASSDSLGDTPWPQHF.

The rearrangement joins TRBV7-9 to TRBJ1-1; the D call from TCRdb, TRBD1, cannot be confirmed without DNA. CDR1 is SEHNR and CDR2 is FQNEAQ in the germline V gene (reference sequence). CDR3 size: 13 residues. The CDR3 region is CASSLEGGTEAFF.

The chain uses TRBV12-3 or TRBV12-4 and TRBJ1-2; with no DNA, the TCRdb D assignment of TRBD1 cannot be verified. The CDR3 runs 14 residues. The CDR3: CASTPVRGRHGYTF.

CDR3 in amino acids: CASSWGLYEQYF. This chain joins TRBV12-3 or TRBV12-4 and TRBJ2-7. CDR3 length: 12 amino acids.

The V gene is TRBV20-1, the J gene TRBJ1-6. Germline V gene sequence: CDR1 DFQATT, CDR2 SNEGSKA (reference sequence). The CDR3 covers 13 residues. CDR3 amino acids: CSARDKENSPLHF.